This T cell receptor beta chain was recorded in a study of control samples from healthy donors and cancer patients. The data were produced by immunoSEQ multiplex PCR, yet TCRdb's version contains in-frame clones alone and is incomplete. The sample contains about 180,000 clones, roughly 94% of which appear only once. Sequenced: blood. The clonotype comes from a woman under 30 in good health.

Here the CDR3 DNA reads TGTGCCAGCAGCCAAGAAGGCCGGGGGAAAGAGACCCAGTACTTC. Amino acids: CASSQEGRGKETQYF. The chain uses TRBV14 and TRBJ2-5, with D possibly matching TRBD2 (6 bases). CDR3 length equals 15 residues. V shed 0 bases and J shed 3 bases, with 11 bases lying between them. Germline lookup yields CDR1 SGHDN and CDR2 FVKESK.